Each of the 5 T cell receptor beta chains below was sequenced from the same sample in a study of T cell responses to AZD1222 COVID-19 vaccine. TCRdb's copy holds only in-frame clones and misses some; the assay was immunoSEQ multiplex PCR. The sample lists about 100,000 clones, more than 85% seen once, with around 8.3% in the top ten. The specimen was peripheral blood, collected 28 days after the second AZD1222 dose. Receptors were obtained from an adult who received the AZD1222 COVID-19 vaccine.

J is TRBJ2-1 and V is TRBV15; D call uncertain. In germline, CDR1 is LNHNV, CDR2 YYDKDF (reference sequence). The CDR3 loop spans 13 amino acids. V lost 0 bases and J 9 bases, leaving 9 bases between the germline ends. CDR3 residues: CATSRDPPGEQFF. CDR3 coding DNA: TGTGCCACCAGCAGAGATCCCCCGGGTGAGCAGTTCTTC.

The rearrangement joins TRBV28 to TRBJ2-5, with 8 bases identical to TRBD1. Germline lookup yields CDR1 MDHEN and CDR2 SYDVKM. Trimming removed 5 bases from V and 1 base from J; junction bases left unmatched: 6. This CDR3 is 15 amino acids long. The CDR3 DNA reads as TGTGCCAGCAGTAGCGGCGGGACAGGCCAAGAGACCCAGTACTTC. Amino acid sequence: CASSSGGTGQETQYF. The full variable domain, rest sourced from reference TRBV28 and TRBJ2-5, is DVKVTQSSRYLVKRTGEKVFLECVQDMDHENMFWYRQDPGLGLRLIYFSYDVKMKEKGDIPEGYSVSREKKERFSLILESASTNQTSMYLCASSSGGTGQETQYFGPGTRLLVL.

V gene TRBV5-1 combines with J gene TRBJ2-1, with D perhaps matching TRBD2 (6 bases). V was shortened by 0 bases and J by 4 bases, with 11 bases between the two germline ends. Germline V gene lookup returns CDR1 SGHRS and CDR2 YFSETQ. The CDR3 totals 15 residues. The CDR3 sequence: CASSLGGETYNEQFF. CDR3 nucleotides: TGCGCCAGCAGCTTGGGCGGGGAAACATACAATGAGCAGTTCTTC.

The chain recombines TRBV6-2 or TRBV6-3 with TRBJ2-1; 11 bases match TRBD2. CDR1 MNHEY and CDR2 SVGEGT come from the germline V gene. This CDR3 region has 18 residues. The junction had 17 bases not matched to a gene; V was cut back by 4 bases and J by 9 bases. Here the CDR3 reads CASSLITLAGAKVGEQFF. Here the CDR3 DNA reads TGTGCCAGCAGTTTAATTACACTAGCGGGAGCCAAAGTAGGTGAGCAGTTCTTC.

This clone came up once. The chain combines TRBV5-1 with TRBJ2-7; weak D call: TRBD1 (6 bases). Germline CDR1 SGHRS, CDR2 YFSETQ. The CDR3 has 12 amino acids. V dropped 6 bases and J dropped 0 bases, with 7 bases sitting between them. For the CDR3, the DNA is TGCGCCAGCAAAGGGGGCTCCTACGAGCAGTACTTC. It is translated as CASKGGSYEQYF.